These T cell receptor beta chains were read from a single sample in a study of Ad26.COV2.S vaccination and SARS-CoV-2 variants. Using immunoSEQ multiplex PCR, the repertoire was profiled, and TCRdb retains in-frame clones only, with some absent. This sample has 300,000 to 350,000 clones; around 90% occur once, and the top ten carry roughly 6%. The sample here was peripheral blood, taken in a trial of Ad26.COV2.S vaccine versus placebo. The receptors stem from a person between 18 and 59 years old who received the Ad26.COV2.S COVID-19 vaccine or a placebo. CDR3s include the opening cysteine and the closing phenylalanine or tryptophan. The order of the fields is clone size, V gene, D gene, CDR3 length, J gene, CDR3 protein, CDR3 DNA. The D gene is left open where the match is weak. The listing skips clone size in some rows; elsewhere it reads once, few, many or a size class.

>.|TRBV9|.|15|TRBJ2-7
CASSVAPGTSYEQYF
TGTGCCAGCAGCGTAGCCCCCGGAACTTCCTACGAGCAGTACTTC
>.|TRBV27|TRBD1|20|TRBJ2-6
CASSLRTGVEYTSGANVLTF
TGTGCCAGCAGTCTACGGACAGGGGTGGAATACACATCTGGGGCCAACGTCCTGACTTTC
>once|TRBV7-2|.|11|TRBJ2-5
CASSNRETQYF
TGTGCCAGCAGTAATCGGGAGACCCAGTACTTC
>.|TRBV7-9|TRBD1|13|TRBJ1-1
CASSLQTGTEAFF
TGTGCCAGCAGCTTACAGACAGGGACTGAAGCTTTCTTT
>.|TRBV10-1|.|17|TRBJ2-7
CASSESKGLAANYEQYF
TGCGCCAGCAGTGAGTCGAAAGGCTTAGCAGCCAACTACGAGCAGTACTTC
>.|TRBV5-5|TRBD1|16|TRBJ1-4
CASSSPRGGTNEKLFF
TGTGCCAGCAGCTCCCCCAGAGGGGGCACTAATGAAAAACTGTTTTTT
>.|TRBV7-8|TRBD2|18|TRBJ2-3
CASSLEPLSGRVLNTQYF
TGTGCCAGCAGCCTCGAGCCGCTAAGCGGGAGGGTGTTGAATACGCAGTATTTT
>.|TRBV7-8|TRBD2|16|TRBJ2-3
CASSLVAGGPGDTQYF
TGTGCCAGCAGCTTGGTAGCGGGAGGGCCGGGAGATACGCAGTATTTT
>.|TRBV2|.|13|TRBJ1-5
CASSEIFPQPQHF
TGTGCCAGCAGTGAGATATTCCCTCAGCCCCAGCATTTT
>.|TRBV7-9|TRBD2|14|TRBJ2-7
CASSLVAGGREQYF
TGTGCCAGCAGCTTAGTGGCGGGAGGTCGCGAGCAGTACTTC
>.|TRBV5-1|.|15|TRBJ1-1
CASSRTYGGRTEAFF
TGCGCCAGCAGCCGAACTTACGGGGGGCGCACTGAAGCTTTCTTT
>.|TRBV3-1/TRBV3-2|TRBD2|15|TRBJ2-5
CASSPGTSGSETQYF
TGTGCCAGCAGCCCAGGGACTAGCGGGAGTGAGACCCAGTACTTC
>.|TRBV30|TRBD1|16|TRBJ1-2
CAWSVRDRLANYGYTF
TGTGCCTGGAGTGTAAGGGACAGATTAGCTAACTATGGCTACACCTTC
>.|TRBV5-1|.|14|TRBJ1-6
CASSLYHDNSPLHF
TGCGCCAGCAGCTTGTATCACGATAATTCACCCCTCCACTTT
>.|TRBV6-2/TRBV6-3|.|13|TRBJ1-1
CASSSGVVTEAFF
TGTGCCAGCAGTTCAGGAGTTGTCACTGAAGCTTTCTTT
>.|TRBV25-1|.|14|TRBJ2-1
CASSAIAGTLSQFF
TGTGCCAGCAGTGCCATCGCCGGGACCCTGTCGCAGTTCTTC
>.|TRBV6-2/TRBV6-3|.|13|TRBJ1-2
CASSLGLNYGYTF
TGTGCCAGCAGCTTAGGACTGAATTATGGCTACACCTTC
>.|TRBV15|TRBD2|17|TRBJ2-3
CATSRGSAGGPTDTQYF
TGTGCCACCAGCAGAGGGTCAGCGGGAGGGCCCACAGATACGCAGTATTTT
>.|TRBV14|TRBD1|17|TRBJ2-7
CASSQDWIRQGKHEQYF
TGTGCCAGCAGCCAAGATTGGATCAGACAGGGTAAACACGAGCAGTACTTC
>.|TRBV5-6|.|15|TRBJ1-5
CASSLERGRNQPQHF
TGTGCCAGCAGCTTGGAGAGGGGGAGGAATCAGCCCCAGCATTTT
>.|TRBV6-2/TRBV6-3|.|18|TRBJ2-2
CASSLIALAGKQAGELFF
TGTGCCAGCAGCCTAATTGCACTAGCAGGGAAACAGGCCGGGGAGCTGTTTTTT
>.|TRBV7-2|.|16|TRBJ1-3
CASSLGTFVSGNTIYF
TGTGCCAGCAGCTTAGGAACTTTTGTCTCTGGAAACACCATATATTTT
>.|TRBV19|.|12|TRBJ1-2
CASSMGGRGYTF
TGTGCCAGTAGTATGGGAGGGAGAGGCTACACCTTC
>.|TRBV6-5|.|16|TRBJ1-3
CASSYSAEAVRNTIYF
TGTGCCAGCAGTTACTCGGCCGAAGCAGTGAGAAACACCATATATTTT